Following are 23 T cell receptor beta chains from one sample sequenced in a study of cytomegalovirus exposure and HLA in healthy donors. In the PCR, 60 Vbeta and 13 Jbeta primers were used. The repertoire was sequenced with immunoSEQ multiplex PCR; TCRdb's copy has only in-frame clones and lacks some. The data show 150,000 or so clones, with around two thirds seen just once and roughly 2% held by the top ten. The source material was PBMCs. Receptors originate from a woman aged 55-69 years in good health and CMV-seropositive.

The rearrangement links TRBV30 to TRBJ2-7, with no clear D. This CDR3 spans 10 amino acids. The germline V gene has CDR1 GTSNPN and CDR2 SVGIG (reference sequence). Trimming cost V 2 bases and J 10 bases, with 9 bases left between them. The DNA of the CDR3 is TGTGCCTGGAGTCGGTCACCTCAGTACTTC. Protein sequence: CAWSRSPQYF.

This clone was recorded a few times. This chain joins TRBV6-5 and TRBJ1-2, with 7 bases matching TRBD1. Germline CDR1 and CDR2: MNHEY and SVGAGI. The CDR3 is 12 residues long. The V gene end was trimmed by 8 bases and the J gene end by 4 bases; junction bases not matched to a gene: 4. As DNA, the CDR3 is TGTGCCAGCGGGGCAGGGGGCTATGGCTACACCTTC. It yields the protein CASGAGGYGYTF.

The chain combines TRBV1 with TRBJ2-2; TRBD2 was called by the table and not checked on the DNA. TRBV1 is annotated as a pseudogene. The CDR3 spans 13 residues. Here the CDR3 DNA reads TGCACCAGCAGCTTGACTAACACCGGGGAGCTGTTTTTT. It codes for CTSSLTNTGELFF.

The chain couples TRBV27 to TRBJ2-7; 8 bases are a match to TRBD1. Trimming cost V 3 bases and J 4 bases; bases outside gene matches: 5. CDR1 and CDR2 (germline): MNHEY, SMNVEV (reference sequence). The CDR3 consists of 14 residues. The CDR3 DNA is TGTGCCAGCAGTTTCAGTGACAGGGGATACGAGCAGTACTTC. Translation: CASSFSDRGYEQYF.

The chain recombines TRBV9 with TRBJ2-4, with D possibly being TRBD2 (5 bases). Per the germline V gene, CDR1 is SGDLS and CDR2 is YYNGEE. This CDR3 comprises 13 residues. V gave up 3 bases and J gave up 9 bases, with 13 bases separating them. CDR3 nucleotide sequence: TGTGCCAGCAGCGACCGGGGAAACGGCATTCAGTACTTC. It specifies CASSDRGNGIQYF. Filled out from reference TRBV9 and TRBJ2-4, the complete variable domain reads DSGVTQTPKHLITATGQRVTLRCSPRSGDLSVYWYQQSLDQGLQFLIQYYNGEERAKGNILERFSAQQFPDLHSELNLSSLELGDSALYFCASSDRGNGIQYFGAGTRLSVL.

This clone was counted a few times. V gene TRBV5-1 combines with J gene TRBJ1-2; possibly TRBD1 for D (5 bases). Trimming left V 3 bases short and J 3 bases short, with 9 bases between. The CDR3 covers 13 residues. Germline V gene lookup returns CDR1 SGHRS and CDR2 YFSETQ. As DNA, the CDR3 is TGCGCCAGCAGCTCGGAAGGGGACTATGGCTACACCTTC. This codes for CASSSEGDYGYTF.

The chain joins TRBV27 to TRBJ2-1; 10 nucleotides match TRBD2. The germline gives CDR1 MNHEY, CDR2 SMNVEV (reference sequence). The V gene end was trimmed by 2 bases and the J gene end by 6 bases; junction bases not matched to a gene: 4. The length of the CDR3 is 15 residues. In nucleotides, the CDR3 is TGTGCCAGCAGTTTAGCACTAGCGGGACCCAATGAGCAGTTCTTC. Amino acids: CASSLALAGPNEQFF.

Written as DNA, the CDR3 is TGTGCCTGGAGTGTGGGGGGGGCAGGGGAGCAGTACTTC. As protein: CAWSVGGAGEQYF. The chain couples TRBV30 to TRBJ2-7; perhaps TRBD2 as D (7 bases). V shed 0 bases and J shed 7 bases, with 13 bases lying between them. Germline CDR1 is GTSNPN and CDR2 is SVGIG (reference sequence). The CDR3 spans 13 residues.

This clone turned up a few times. The V gene is TRBV5-1, the J gene TRBJ1-4, with a tentative D call TRBD1 (5 bases). Trimming pared 4 bases from V and 3 bases from J, leaving 7 bases between. Germline V gene lookup returns CDR1 SGHRS and CDR2 YFSETQ. CDR3 size: 13 residues. Here the CDR3 DNA reads TGCGCCAGCAGCGACAGACCTAATGAAAAACTGTTTTTT. This gives the protein CASSDRPNEKLFF. Together with reference TRBV5-1 and TRBJ1-4, the CDR3 gives the full variable domain: KAGVTQTPRYLIKTRGQQVTLSCSPISGHRSVSWYQQTPGQGLQFLFEYFSETQRNKGNFPGRFSGRQFSNSRSEMNVSTLELGDSALYLCASSDRPNEKLFFGSGTQLSVL.

V usage is TRBV11-2 and J usage is TRBJ1-4; no clear D. CDR1 is SGHAT, CDR2 FQNNGV, per germline. Trimming removed 5 bases at V and 7 bases at J, with 20 bases between. This CDR3 comprises 16 residues. The CDR3 DNA reads as TGTGCCAGCAGCCCCTTTCGGGTCGGGGAGAGTGAAAAACTGTTTTTT. Amino acids: CASSPFRVGESEKLFF.

This clone was found once. The chain recombines TRBV5-1 with TRBJ1-1; 9 bases map to TRBD1. V shed 3 bases and J 10 bases; nucleotides not matched to a gene: 4. The CDR3 is 12 residues long. Germline CDR1 SGHRS, CDR2 YFSETQ. In nucleotides, the CDR3 is TGCGCCAGCAGCTCGACAGGGGGAAGAGCTTTCTTT. It codes for CASSSTGGRAFF. The full variable domain, with the rest looked up from reference TRBV5-1 and TRBJ1-1, is KAGVTQTPRYLIKTRGQQVTLSCSPISGHRSVSWYQQTPGQGLQFLFEYFSETQRNKGNFPGRFSGRQFSNSRSEMNVSTLELGDSALYLCASSSTGGRAFFGQGTRLTVV.

The rearrangement joins TRBV28 to TRBJ1-2, with TRBD1 as a possible D gene (5 bases). V was trimmed by 4 bases and J by 4 bases, leaving 7 bases between them. This CDR3 is built from 12 residues. Germline V CDR1 and CDR2: MDHEN, SYDVKM. In DNA form, the CDR3 reads TGTGCCAGCAGTTGGGACTTCTATGGCTACACCTTC. This encodes CASSWDFYGYTF.

The J gene is TRBJ2-1, the V gene TRBV7-6, with 11 bases that match TRBD2. Germline assignment: CDR1 SGHVS and CDR2 FNYEAQ. The length of the CDR3 is 15 residues. With V trimmed by 6 bases and J by 6 bases, 7 bases remained unmatched. The CDR3 DNA is TGTGCCAGCAGTTCACTAGCGGGAGCTTCCAATGAGCAGTTCTTC. Translated, it gives CASSSLAGASNEQFF.

The rearrangement links TRBV7-6 to TRBJ2-5; TRBD2 agrees at 7 bases. The germline CDR1 and CDR2 sequences are SGHVS and FNYEAQ. Germline trimming cut 5 bases from V and 2 bases from J; bases unmatched to any gene: 11. The CDR3 runs to 16 residues. The CDR3 loop is CASSLQRDKGQETQYF. Here the CDR3 DNA reads TGTGCCAGCAGCCTACAGCGGGATAAGGGACAAGAGACCCAGTACTTC.

This clone appeared a few times. This chain connects TRBV6-1 to TRBJ2-4; the D gene is possibly TRBD1 (6 bases). Trimming pared 2 bases from V and 0 bases from J, leaving 8 bases between. CDR1 and CDR2 (germline): MNHNS, SASEGT. CDR3 size: 15 residues. CDR3 DNA sequence: TGTGCCAGCAGTGAAAGCAGGGGAGCCAAAAACATTCAGTACTTC. Amino acids: CASSESRGAKNIQYF.

A few counts support this clone. The chain employs TRBV5-1 and TRBJ2-7; 11 bases line up with TRBD1. Germline CDR1 SGHRS, CDR2 YFSETQ. The V and J ends lost 3 bases and 2 bases, in that order; junction bases with no gene match: 1. The CDR3 length is 14 residues. CDR3 loop: CASSWTGGAYEQYF. The CDR3 bases are TGCGCCAGCAGCTGGACAGGGGGCGCCTACGAGCAGTACTTC.

V gene TRBV11-2 combines with J gene TRBJ1-5; D is ambiguous. CDR3 length: 17 residues. The V and J ends lost 1 base and 0 bases respectively, with 13 bases between them. Germline V gene data show CDR1 as SGHAT and CDR2 as FQNNGV. The CDR3 sequence is CASSLVSAGYSNQPQHF. CDR3 nucleotide sequence: TGTGCCAGCAGCTTAGTATCCGCGGGTTATAGCAATCAGCCCCAGCATTTT.

The rearrangement links TRBV28 to TRBJ1-5; D gene uncertain. CDR1 is MDHEN and CDR2 is SYDVKM in the germline V gene. The V gene lost 4 bases and the J gene lost 2 bases, with 9 bases spanning the gap. The CDR3 length is 14 residues. CDR3 nucleotides: TGTGCCAGCAGTTCCCCTGGGCGCAATCAGCCCCAGCATTTT. Its protein product is CASSSPGRNQPQHF.

The V and J genes are TRBV25-1 and TRBJ2-2; D is possibly TRBD2 (7 bases). The CDR3 contains 16 residues. The V end was cut by 1 base, the J end by 5 bases, with 14 bases between. Germline V gene sequence: CDR1 MGHDK, CDR2 SYGVNS. The chain's CDR3 is CASSEWGGRSTGELFF. The CDR3 DNA follows: TGTGCCAGCAGTGAATGGGGGGGGCGTTCGACCGGGGAGCTGTTTTTT.

The chain employs TRBV15 and TRBJ2-5; maybe TRBD1 (5 bases). The CDR3 has 15 amino acids. Between the trimmed V and J ends, which lost 0 bases and 5 bases, there was a span of 13 bases. The germline CDR1 and CDR2 sequences are LNHNV and YYDKDF (reference sequence). The CDR3 DNA reads TGTGCCACCAGCAGAGAACGGTCCAAGGGGGAGACCCAGTACTTC. This sequence encodes CATSRERSKGETQYF.

A few counts support this clone. The V and J genes are TRBV7-8 and TRBJ2-1, with 9 bases lining up with TRBD2. CDR1 SGHVS and CDR2 FQNEAQ come from the germline V gene. V shed 1 base, J shed 9 bases, and the junction held 4 bases outside the gene matches. This CDR3 spans 14 amino acids. In DNA form, the CDR3 reads TGTGCCAGCAGCTTAGGGACTAGCGTTGGTGAGCAGTTCTTC. Translation: CASSLGTSVGEQFF.

The rearrangement uses TRBV7-2 and TRBJ1-1; D call uncertain. V lost 5 bases and J lost 0, with 7 bases in between. Germline CDR1 and CDR2: SGHTA and FQGNSA. The CDR3 runs to 13 residues. The CDR3 spells CASSRGMNTEAFF. The CDR3 region has the DNA TGTGCCAGCAGCCGAGGGATGAACACTGAAGCTTTCTTT.

The chain employs TRBV12-5 and TRBJ2-7; 10 bases are shared with TRBD2. Germline CDR1 and CDR2: LGHNT and FRNRAP. The CDR3 is made up of 15 amino acids. V was clipped by 4 bases and J by 6 bases; unmatched bases: 9. CDR3 protein: CASGSLAGAPPEQYF. CDR3 nucleotide sequence: TGTGCTAGTGGTTCGCTAGCGGGAGCCCCCCCCGAGCAGTACTTC.